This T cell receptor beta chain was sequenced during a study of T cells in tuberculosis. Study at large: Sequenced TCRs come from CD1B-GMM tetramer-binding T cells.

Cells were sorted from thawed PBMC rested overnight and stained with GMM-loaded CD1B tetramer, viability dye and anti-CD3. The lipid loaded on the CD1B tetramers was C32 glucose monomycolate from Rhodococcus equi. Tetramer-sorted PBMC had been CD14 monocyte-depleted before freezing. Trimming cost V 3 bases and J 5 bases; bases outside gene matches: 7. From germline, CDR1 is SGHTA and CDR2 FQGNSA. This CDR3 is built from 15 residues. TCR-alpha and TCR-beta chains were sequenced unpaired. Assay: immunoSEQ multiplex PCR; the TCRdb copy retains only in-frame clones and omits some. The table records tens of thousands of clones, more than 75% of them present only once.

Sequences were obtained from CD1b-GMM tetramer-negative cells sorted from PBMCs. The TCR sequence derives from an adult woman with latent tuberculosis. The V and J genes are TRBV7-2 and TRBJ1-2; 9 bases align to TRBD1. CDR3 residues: CASSLEQGAIYGYTF. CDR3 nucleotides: TGTGCCAGCAGCTTGGAACAGGGGGCGATTTATGGCTACACCTTC.